The sequence of this T cell receptor beta chain was determined in a study of blood T cell repertoires in COVID-19. J gave up 7 bases and V 4 bases, and 5 bases lay outside the gene matches. The V gene's germline CDR1 is WSHSY and CDR2 SAAADI. This CDR3 comprises 13 residues. This clone was seen a few times. Clones were sequenced by immunoSEQ multiplex PCR, and TCRdb holds only the in-frame ones, with some missing. The sample yields 90,000 to 130,000 clones, around 80% seen once. Sequencing was done on a sample of peripheral blood. The TCR sequence derives from a woman of 80 years or more with acute or convalescent COVID-19. V is TRBV10-2 and J is TRBJ2-5, with 8 bases aligning to TRBD1. DNA of the CDR3: TGCGCCAGCAGTGTGACAGGGGAGGCGACCCAGTACTTC. It specifies CASSVTGEATQYF.